The rows below give T cell receptor beta chains drawn from one sample of a study of blood T cell repertoires in COVID-19. Produced via immunoSEQ multiplex PCR; TCRdb's table is partial and in-frame only. The sample consists of some 150,000 clones, more than 70% of them appearing once. Specimen: peripheral blood. Receptors were obtained from a human donor in a cohort sampled during active COVID-19. CDR3s include the opening cysteine and the closing phenylalanine or tryptophan. A D gene is named only where the DNA matches it firmly. Part of the rows lack a size; the others show once, few, many or a class for expanded clones.

CDR3 DNA: TGTGCCAGTAGTTCAGGGGGCCCCCCCTCTGGGGCCAACGTCCTGACTTTC; CDR3 protein: CASSSGGPPSGANVLTF; clone size: once; D gene: TRBD1; V gene: TRBV19; J gene: TRBJ2-6
CDR3 DNA: TGTGCCAGCAGTGCCAACATTTTGAGGGCTGGCAATCAGCCCCAGCATTTT; CDR3 protein: CASSANILRAGNQPQHF; clone size: -; D gene: -; V gene: TRBV6-1; J gene: TRBJ1-5
CDR3 DNA: TGTGCCAGCAGCTTAGAGGACAGGGGGCTTTATGAAAAACTGTTTTTT; CDR3 protein: CASSLEDRGLYEKLFF; clone size: -; D gene: TRBD1; V gene: TRBV7-6; J gene: TRBJ1-4
CDR3 DNA: TGCAGCGGGCGGACAGCCTCCGAGCAGTACTTC; CDR3 protein: CSGRTASEQYF; clone size: once; D gene: -; V gene: TRBV29-1; J gene: TRBJ2-7
CDR3 DNA: TGCGCCAGCTTCGGTTCCGGGGGGGCAGATACGCAGTATTTT; CDR3 protein: CASFGSGGADTQYF; clone size: -; D gene: TRBD2; V gene: TRBV5-1; J gene: TRBJ2-3
CDR3 DNA: TGTGCCAGCAGTGTAACTAGCGGGGAAGAGACCCAGTACTTC; CDR3 protein: CASSVTSGEETQYF; clone size: -; D gene: TRBD2; V gene: TRBV2; J gene: TRBJ2-5
CDR3 DNA: TGTGCCAGCAGTGAACAGGGTCCACCTTCTGGAAACACCATATATTTT; CDR3 protein: CASSEQGPPSGNTIYF; clone size: -; D gene: -; V gene: TRBV6-1; J gene: TRBJ1-3
CDR3 DNA: TGCAGCGTTAAATCCGGGACAGGAGAGACCCAGTACTTC; CDR3 protein: CSVKSGTGETQYF; clone size: -; D gene: TRBD1; V gene: TRBV29-1; J gene: TRBJ2-5
CDR3 DNA: TGTGCCAGCAGTACAGGGGACACTGAAGCTTTCTTT; CDR3 protein: CASSTGDTEAFF; clone size: -; D gene: TRBD1; V gene: TRBV2; J gene: TRBJ1-1
CDR3 DNA: TGTGCCAGCAGCTTTGGCAGGGCGAACACTGAAGCTTTCTTT; CDR3 protein: CASSFGRANTEAFF; clone size: -; D gene: -; V gene: TRBV5-4; J gene: TRBJ1-1
CDR3 DNA: TGTGCCAGCAGATTTAATAGTAATTCACCCCTCCACTTT; CDR3 protein: CASRFNSNSPLHF; clone size: -; D gene: -; V gene: TRBV7-9; J gene: TRBJ1-6
CDR3 DNA: TGTGCCAGCAGCCAAGGCAGGGCGGCAGGGACTGAAGCTTTCTTT; CDR3 protein: CASSQGRAAGTEAFF; clone size: -; D gene: -; V gene: TRBV3-1/TRBV3-2; J gene: TRBJ1-1
CDR3 DNA: TGTGCCAGCAGTCCTAGGGGGCCTCAGGGAGATACGCAGTATTTT; CDR3 protein: CASSPRGPQGDTQYF; clone size: -; D gene: TRBD1; V gene: TRBV27; J gene: TRBJ2-3
CDR3 DNA: TGTGCCAGCAGCTCTAAAGCTCCAGCGAGCTCTGGGGCCAACGTCCTGACTTTC; CDR3 protein: CASSSKAPASSGANVLTF; clone size: -; D gene: -; V gene: TRBV7-9; J gene: TRBJ2-6
CDR3 DNA: TGTGCCAGTAGTTGGACAGCCTCTAGCACAGATACGCAGTATTTT; CDR3 protein: CASSWTASSTDTQYF; clone size: -; D gene: -; V gene: TRBV19; J gene: TRBJ2-3
CDR3 DNA: TGCAGTGCTAGTAGGCTAGCGGGGGGCCCCACCTACGAGCAGTACTTC; CDR3 protein: CSASRLAGGPTYEQYF; clone size: -; D gene: TRBD2; V gene: TRBV20-1; J gene: TRBJ2-7
CDR3 DNA: TGTGCCAGCAGCTTAGCGCCGGGACAGGGGTCTCAGCCCCAGCATTTT; CDR3 protein: CASSLAPGQGSQPQHF; clone size: -; D gene: TRBD1; V gene: TRBV7-8; J gene: TRBJ1-5
CDR3 DNA: TGTGCCAGCACCCGGGACAGGGGAATTAGGGAGCTGTTTTTT; CDR3 protein: CASTRDRGIRELFF; clone size: -; D gene: TRBD1; V gene: TRBV28; J gene: TRBJ2-2
CDR3 DNA: TGTGCCAGCAGCCAAGGGACGACTAGCGGGGCCTACGAGCAGTACTTC; CDR3 protein: CASSQGTTSGAYEQYF; clone size: -; D gene: TRBD2; V gene: TRBV4-2; J gene: TRBJ2-7
CDR3 DNA: TGCGCCAGCAGCTTGTTCACCTGGACAGGGGGTGAGGGCACCTTC; CDR3 protein: CASSLFTWTGGEGTF; clone size: -; D gene: TRBD1; V gene: TRBV5-1; J gene: TRBJ1-2
CDR3 DNA: TGTGCCTGGAGTGTACATCGATACAATGAGCAGTTCTTC; CDR3 protein: CAWSVHRYNEQFF; clone size: -; D gene: -; V gene: TRBV30; J gene: TRBJ2-1
CDR3 DNA: TGTGCCAGCAGCAAATACATACCGCTGCGGAGAGGAGTTTGCGAGGCCAACGTCCTGACTTTC; CDR3 protein: CASSKYIPLRRGVCEANVLTF; clone size: few; D gene: -; V gene: TRBV21-1; J gene: TRBJ2-6